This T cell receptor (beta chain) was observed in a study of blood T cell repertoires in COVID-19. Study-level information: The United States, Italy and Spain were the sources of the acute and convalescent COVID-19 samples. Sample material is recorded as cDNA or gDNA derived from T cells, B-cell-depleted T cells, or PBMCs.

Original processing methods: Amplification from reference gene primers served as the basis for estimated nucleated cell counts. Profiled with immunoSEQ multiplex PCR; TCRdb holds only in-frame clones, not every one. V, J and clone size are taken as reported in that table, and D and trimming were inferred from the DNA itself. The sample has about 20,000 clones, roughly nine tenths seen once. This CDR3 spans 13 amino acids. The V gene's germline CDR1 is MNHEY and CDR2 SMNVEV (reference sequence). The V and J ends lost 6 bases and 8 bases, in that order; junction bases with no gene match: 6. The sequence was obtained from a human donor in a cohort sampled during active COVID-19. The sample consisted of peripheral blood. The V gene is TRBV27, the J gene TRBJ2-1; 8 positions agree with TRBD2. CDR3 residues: CASRPPAGDEQFF. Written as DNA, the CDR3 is TGTGCCAGCAGACCTCCAGCGGGGGATGAGCAGTTCTTC.